A single sample gave rise to the 24 T cell receptor beta chains below, sequenced in a study of glioma-infiltrating T cells. Using RNA template, CDR3s of TCR alpha and beta were amplified with iRepertoire arm-PCR. TCRdb independently ran MiXCR on the multiplex PCR reads; one entry per CDR3 protein. The repertoire holds about 130,000 distinct CDR3 sequences, with approximately 24% as singletons. Sequencing was carried out using glioma tissue, nonneoplastic brain tissue, or PBMCs (not recorded which). These receptors were obtained from a human donor with low-grade glioma or glioblastoma, undergoing nonglioma brain surgery, or in good health (not recorded which).

The V call is TRBV6-4, the J call TRBJ2-7; D not certain. This CDR3 is built from 13 residues. V lost 4 bases and J 4 bases, leaving 11 bases between the germline ends. Germline-derived CDR1 and CDR2 are MRHNA and SNTAGT. This CDR3 reads CASSGALQYEQYV. The DNA for the CDR3 is TGTGCCAGCAGTGGGGCCCTGCAGTACGAGCAGTACGTC.

Only a few counts were recorded for this clonotype. V and J are TRBV6-6 and TRBJ2-5; 7 bases line up with TRBD2. J lost 7 bases, V lost 2 bases, and 7 bases had no gene match. The CDR3 contains 14 residues. The germline V gene has CDR1 MNHNY and CDR2 SVGAGI (reference sequence). CDR3 loop: CASSYGGGLTTQYF. CDR3 DNA: TGTGCCAGCAGTTACGGGGGGGGGTTGACGACCCAGTACTTC.

This clonotype was detected a few times. The chain couples TRBV3-1 to TRBJ2-3; the D gene is possibly TRBD2 (5 bases). This CDR3 is 12 amino acids long. Germline V gene data show CDR1 as LGHDT and CDR2 as YNNKEL (reference sequence). V was trimmed by 4 bases and J by 3 bases, leaving 5 bases between them. The CDR3 is CASSRLTDTQYF. The DNA for the CDR3 is TGTGCCAGCAGCCGACTAACAGATACGCAGTATTTT.

V usage is TRBV7-9 and J usage is TRBJ2-3; 9 bases fit TRBD2. This CDR3 comprises 16 residues. Germline V CDR1 and CDR2: SEHNR, FQNEAQ (reference sequence). The V segment lost 7 bases and the J segment 5 bases; nucleotides outside the gene matches: 13. The CDR3 DNA reads TGTGCCAGCACCCGAGGGGGCGGGGGGGCCAAAGATACGCAGTATTTT. Amino acids: CASTRGGGGAKDTQYF. Supplemented by reference TRBV7-9 and TRBJ2-3, the full variable domain reads DTGVSQNPRHKITKRGQNVTFRCDPISEHNRLYWYRQTLGQGPEFLTYFQNEAQLEKSRLLSDRFSAERPKGSFSTLEIQRTEQGDSAMYLCASTRGGGGAKDTQYFGPGTRLTVL.

The gene calls are TRBV3-1 and TRBJ2-3; D gene unclear. CDR3 length equals 16 residues. CDR1 and CDR2 (germline): LGHDT, YNNKEL (reference sequence). Trimming stripped 3 bases from V and 0 bases from J, with 13 bases between. CDR3 loop: CASSQLTISSTDTQYF. The CDR3 DNA follows: TGTGCCAGCAGCCAGCTCACCATTTCTAGCACAGATACGCAGTATTTT.

The chain recombines TRBV7-2 with TRBJ1-1; 8 bases are shared with TRBD1. The V gene end was trimmed by 4 bases and the J gene end by 5 bases; junction bases not matched to a gene: 6. The CDR3 is made up of 14 amino acids. Germline V CDR1 and CDR2: SGHTA, FQGNSA. CDR3 coding DNA: TGTGCCAGCAGCTCTTACAGGGGGAGGACTGAAGCTTTCTTT. Protein sequence: CASSSYRGRTEAFF.

This clonotype was detected a few times. V and J are TRBV20-1 and TRBJ1-3; D perhaps matches TRBD1 (5 bases). The CDR3 is 15 amino acids. Deletions cut 3 bases from V and 0 bases from J, with 12 bases between. The germline V gene encodes CDR1 DFQATT and CDR2 SNEGSKA (reference sequence). The CDR3 loop reads CSASTTVLSGNTIYF. The CDR3 coding sequence is TGCAGTGCTAGTACGACAGTTCTCTCTGGAAACACCATATATTTT.

This clonotype appeared a few times. The V and J genes are TRBV18 and TRBJ2-3; D remains ambiguous. V gave up 3 bases and J gave up 5 bases, with 9 bases separating them. Germline CDR1 reads KGHSH; CDR2 reads LQKENI. This CDR3 contains 13 residues. The CDR3 DNA sequence: TGTGCCAGCTCACCGCCTGTGCAAGATACGCAGTATTTT. Encoded protein: CASSPPVQDTQYF.

This clonotype was observed a handful of times. The V gene is TRBV7-6, the J gene TRBJ2-5; 7 bases match TRBD1. With 5 bases clipped from V and 2 bases from J, the junction kept 8 bases outside the gene matches. The CDR3 spans 15 residues. The germline V gene encodes CDR1 SGHVS and CDR2 FNYEAQ. CDR3 bases: TGTGCCAGCAGCCCTAGACAGGGACCTCAAGAGACCCAGTACTTC. It is translated as CASSPRQGPQETQYF.

This chain connects TRBV7-2 to TRBJ2-1, with D unclear. This CDR3 spans 13 amino acids. Trimming removed 2 bases from V and 6 bases from J, with 8 bases in between. Germline CDR1 and CDR2: SGHTA and FQGNSA. This CDR3 is CASSLLSLNEQFF. The CDR3 region has the DNA TGTGCCAGCAGCTTACTCAGCCTCAATGAGCAGTTCTTC.

The V gene is TRBV18, the J gene TRBJ1-1; the D gene is possibly TRBD1 (6 bases). Germline V CDR1 and CDR2: KGHSH, LQKENI. Trimming shortened V by 2 bases and J by 1 base, and 8 bases separated the two germline ends. The CDR3 runs 14 residues. CDR3 DNA sequence: TGTGCCAGCTCACCAGGACAGTCGAACACTGAAGCTTTCTTT. It specifies CASSPGQSNTEAFF.

The V and J genes are TRBV7-2 and TRBJ1-6; D not resolved. The V end was cut by 2 bases, the J end by 7 bases, with 9 bases between. The CDR3 covers 14 residues. Germline V gene sequence: CDR1 SGHTA, CDR2 FQGNSA. The CDR3 loop is CASSLQEANSPLHF. The CDR3 nucleotides read TGTGCCAGCAGCTTACAGGAGGCAAATTCACCCCTCCACTTT.

This chain uses TRBV2 with TRBJ2-7; perhaps TRBD2 as D (5 bases). CDR1 is SNHLY, CDR2 FYNNEI, per germline. This CDR3 has 13 residues. V lost 7 bases and J lost 3, with 13 bases in between. For the CDR3, the DNA is TGTGCCAGCATGAGGGTCCTCCTCTACGAGCAGTACGTC. Encoded protein: CASMRVLLYEQYV.

This clonotype was found a few times. The chain links TRBV7-9 to TRBJ1-5; D is undetermined. The V gene lost 5 bases and the J gene lost 0 bases, with 17 bases spanning the gap. CDR3 length equals 17 residues. Germline V gene lookup returns CDR1 SEHNR and CDR2 FQNEAQ (reference sequence). The CDR3 spells CASSQSREAYSNQPQHF. CDR3 sequence (DNA): TGTGCCAGCAGCCAAAGCCGGGAGGCTTATAGCAATCAGCCCCAGCATTTT. Drawing the rest from reference TRBV7-9 and TRBJ1-5, the complete variable domain is DTGVSQNPRHKITKRGQNVTFRCDPISEHNRLYWYRQTLGQGPEFLTYFQNEAQLEKSRLLSDRFSAERPKGSFSTLEIQRTEQGDSAMYLCASSQSREAYSNQPQHFGDGTRLSIL.

This clonotype appeared once. This may be a read error: a much more frequent sequence differs by one nucleotide. This chain connects TRBV6-9 to TRBJ2-1, with TRBD1 matching over 10 bases. The V segment lost 4 bases and the J segment 3 bases; nucleotides outside the gene matches: 9. The CDR3 is made up of 17 amino acids. Germline values: CDR1 MNHGY, CDR2 SVAAGI. The CDR3 sequence: CASSSQRTGGFYNEQFF. In nucleotides, the CDR3 is TGTGCCAGCAGTTCCCAACGGACAGGGGGTTTCTACAATGAGCAGTTCTTC.

Ten or more counts support this clonotype. This chain uses TRBV20-1 with TRBJ1-5; TRBD1 matches at 9 bases. CDR3 length: 13 residues. With V trimmed by 7 bases and J by 5 bases, 6 bases remained unmatched. The germline V gene has CDR1 DFQATT and CDR2 SNEGSKA (reference sequence). CDR3 sequence reads: CSGRGDRDQPQHF. CDR3 sequence (DNA): TGCAGTGGCAGGGGGGACAGGGATCAGCCCCAGCATTTT.

Details on this clonotype: This may come from a read error, since a much larger clone is one base off. The chain has TRBV6-2 or TRBV6-3 and TRBJ2-1; TRBD1 matches at 9 bases. Germline-derived CDR1 and CDR2 are MNHEY and SVGEGT. The CDR3 has 15 amino acids. CDR3 DNA sequence: TGTGCCAGCATTTTTACAGGGGGCGGTTACAATGAGCGGTTCTTC. This gives the protein CASIFTGGGYNERFF.

Note on this clonotype: Just one base apart from a much larger clone, this may be a read error. The chain links TRBV6-1 to TRBJ2-5; maybe TRBD1 (6 bases). From germline, CDR1 is MNHNS and CDR2 SASEGT. The CDR3 totals 15 residues. CDR3 sequence reads: CAGRASQGQQETQYF. The DNA of the CDR3 is TGTGCCGGCAGGGCCTCCCAGGGGCAACAAGAGACCCAGTACTTC.

This clonotype was observed at least ten times. Written as DNA, the CDR3 is TGTGCCAGCGCCCGCGGGCGCAATGAGCAGTTCTTC. This encodes CASARGRNEQFF. The rearrangement links TRBV6-1 to TRBJ2-1; D perhaps matches TRBD2 (5 bases). CDR1 is MNHNS, CDR2 SASEGT, per germline. The germline V and J ends were trimmed by 8 bases and 6 bases, with 11 bases remaining between them. CDR3 length: 12 amino acids.

This clonotype was seen more than once but under ten times. V usage is TRBV20-1 and J usage is TRBJ1-1; 11 bases align to TRBD1. The germline V gene encodes CDR1 DFQATT and CDR2 SNEGSKA (reference sequence). The CDR3 totals 14 residues. J lost 3 bases, V lost 7 bases, and 7 bases had no gene match. CDR3 loop: CSGTGGGADTEAFF. The DNA for the CDR3 is TGCAGTGGGACAGGGGGCGGCGCGGACACTGAAGCTTTCTTT.

CDR3 amino acids: CASSSQRWYSYNEQFF. DNA for the CDR3: TGTGCCAGCAGTTCTCAGCGGTGGTACTCCTACAATGAGCAGTTCTTC. The rearrangement joins TRBV6-1 to TRBJ2-1, with D possibly being TRBD2 (5 bases). V gave up 5 bases and J gave up 0 bases, with 14 bases separating them. This CDR3 spans 16 amino acids. Germline-derived CDR1 and CDR2 are MNHNS and SASEGT.

This clonotype has just a few counts. The gene calls are TRBV20-1 and TRBJ2-3, with 12 bases fitting TRBD2. The CDR3 is made up of 14 amino acids. Per germline, CDR1 DFQATT and CDR2 SNEGSKA (reference sequence). The V segment lost 2 bases and the J segment 6 bases; nucleotides outside the gene matches: 3. CDR3 residues: CSARSSGGADTQYF. CDR3 nucleotide sequence: TGCAGTGCTAGATCTAGCGGGGGGGCGGATACGCAGTATTTT.

The chain links TRBV4-1 to TRBJ2-7; D is possibly TRBD2 (5 bases). This CDR3 has 13 amino acids. Germline V gene lookup returns CDR1 MGHRA and CDR2 YSYEKL. The V end lost 4 bases, the J end lost 3 bases, and 10 bases lay between the germline ends. In nucleotides, the CDR3 is TGCGCCAGCAGCCCCGAACTAGACTACGAGCAGTACGTC. Its translation: CASSPELDYEQYV.

A few counts support this clonotype. This chain links TRBV12-3 or TRBV12-4 with TRBJ2-3; a possible D gene is TRBD2 (6 bases). The V gene lost 4 bases and the J gene lost 1 base, with 9 bases spanning the gap. The CDR3 has 14 amino acids. The chain's CDR3 is CASSWGGGTDTQYF. The CDR3 nucleotides are TGTGCCAGCAGTTGGGGCGGGGGCACAGATACGCAGTATTTT.